This TCR beta chain comes out of a study of T cell responses to AZD1222 COVID-19 vaccine (dated by TCRdb to the early 2020s). For context, the study as a whole: TCR sequencing covered 233 trial participants: roughly 200 given two doses of AZD1222 and 26 given two doses of MenACWY control vaccine. Trial participants were enrolled by age into 18-55, 56-69 and 70-plus year subgroups, with roughly 150, 30 and 60 TCR-sequenced participants respectively.

As to this clone: No cognate antigen has been identified for it. Base qualities are not provided; no much larger clone lies one nucleotide away.

The CDR3 regions of human TCRbeta chains were subjected to immunosequencing. The original pipeline was this. Repertoire TCRs were matched against a reference library of SARS-CoV-2-specific TCRs generated with the MIRA antigen-specificity platform. Breadth meant the fraction of unique TCRs that were SARS-CoV-2-associated, whereas depth meant the fraction of total T cells that were SARS-CoV-2-associated. Using the MIRA data, each spike-specific TCR was assigned both to the spike region to which the TCR was reactive and to a CD4 or CD8 class. Log10-transformed breadth and depth values were compared by one-way ANOVA with Sidak's multiple comparisons tests. TCRdb took this table from immuneACCESS and kept in-frame rearrangements with V and J called. Such tables lack part of the clones; where checked against another copy, unresolved V genes explain under half of the gap, and the rest is unexplained. The D gene and trimming were derived from the DNA, and the V and J assignments and clone size from that table. In this sample the table shows about 120,000 clones, about 90% of which occur a single time. 4.4% of the sample belongs to the ten largest clones.

What this sample's time point label stands for: baseline before first vaccination. In light of the paper, this sample's treatment or condition label describes: meningococcal conjugate vaccine given as trial control. Vaccinee samples came from UK trials COV001 and COV002, including a single-blind randomized controlled phase 2/3 trial of AZD1222 (ChAdOx1 nCoV-19) in healthy adults. For TCRbeta chain sequencing, PBMC samples from trial participants were taken at day 0 and at day 28 after the second dose. At the junction V is shortened by 5 bases and J by 0 bases, with 10 bases in between. The CDR3 starts with the cysteine, ends with the phenylalanine, and has 15 residues. The kept DNA is CDR3 alone, 45 bases in frame from the first base. CDR1 and CDR2 are read off the germline V gene (reference sequence) as LGHDT and YNNKEL. Findings and caveats that apply to the study as a whole: The whole spike protein was spanned by vaccine-associated CD4 TCRs, and dominant responses were seen in regions 160-218 and 743-854. Participants were mostly white British and included more females than males, and it was suggested by the authors that clonal diversity may have been underestimated. A significant rise in spike-specific TCR breadth and depth was observed after two AZD1222 doses relative to day 0 and relative to MenACWY recipients. Because no day 14 peak-response samples were available, repertoires were characterized only after the peak T cell response. The 56-69-year group was small, and its depth increase did not reach significance, likely because of low power. Only six or seven AZD1222 recipients were SARS-CoV-2 seropositive at baseline, limiting conclusions about previously exposed vaccinees. Nearly half of unique spike-specific TCRs reportedly recognized epitopes outside regions mutated in the B.1.351 and B.1.1.7 variants.

The source material was peripheral blood, sampled on day 0 of MenACWY control vaccination. The receptor's source is an adult in good health. Rearrangement joined TRBV3-1 (or the pseudogene TRBV3-2) to TRBJ1-4; a tentative D call is TRBD1 (6 bases match). The bases read TGTGCCAGCAGCGGGACAATTGCAACTAATGAAAAACTGTTTTTT. Its translation reads: CASSGTIATNEKLFF.